This entry features one T cell receptor beta chain sequence. This clonotype is labeled hyperexpanded (1% or more). The antigen it recognizes is unknown. One end of the junction is discordant with germline, which a read error may explain. CDR1 and CDR2, per the germline V gene, are SGHRS and YFSETQ. Inclusive of the bounding cysteine and phenylalanine, the CDR3 is 15 residues long. Left in the record is the CDR3 DNA by itself, 45 bases read in frame from the first base. Receptor amplification or capture employed single-cell sequencing. Single-cell cDNA was generated with a method adapted from Smart-seq2 and MARS-Seq, using oligo-dT primers with well-specific UMIs and KAPA HiFi first-round PCR. After pooling, the first-round products went through nested PCR using template-switch oligo forward primers together with barcoded reverse primers specific to the TCR alpha and beta chains. Products were purified with AMPure XP, were indexed with TruSeq adapters, and were quantified with the KAPA Universal qPCR Library Quantification Kit. An Illumina MiSeq running 2x300 bp paired-end chemistry was used to sequence the TCR libraries. The study's own analysis went as follows. After quality filtering, reads were demultiplexed to their wells, mapped onto the TCRA and TCRB loci, and assigned to clonotypes using MiXCR, with analysis then done in VGAS. A modified version of the VDJfasta platform was used to deconvolute the TCR data. Analysis of CDR3 overlap between plates ruled out large-scale cross-plate contamination. To calculate clonality, the ratio of unique productive CDR3s to total productive CDR3s was subtracted from one. TCRdb trimmed public reads at Q25 via fastp, called clones via MiXCR and kept in-frame beta chains. Merged by CDR3 protein, the rows form single entries marked with the most common genes and DNA. The V and J calls shown here were made by TCRdb, not taken from the authors' results. A total of 350 to 450 distinct CDR3 sequences appear in this sample, 34% of them only once. The ten largest clones add up to around 75% of the sample.

What this sample's time point label stands for: sampled during chronic HIV-1 infection. Peptide stimulation included anti-CD28 and anti-CD49d co-stimulation, and activated CD8+ T cells were sorted as CD69+CD137+. KY11-specific CD8+ T cells were identified only by peptide stimulation because HLA class I tetramers were unavailable for this epitope. To obtain activated CD8+ T cells, PBMCs were stimulated overnight, for approximately 18 hours, with NAE or AE peptide at 0.9 to 1 ug/mL. Ficoll density gradient separation was used to isolate peripheral blood mononuclear cells from leukapheresis or whole blood, after which the cells were cryopreserved. A BD FACS Aria III was used to sort single CD8+ T cells into 96-well plates containing lysis buffer. This entry comes from a study of CD8 T cells and mutated HIV epitopes (dated by TCRdb to the early 2020s). Describing the broader study: Among the chronically infected subjects, every one except a single subject was naive to antiretroviral therapy. TL10, KY11, RF10 and TY8 were used as the epitopes. Of 150 to 200 screened subjects, only a subset met the criteria for sorting epitope-specific T cells. Seven chronically and four acutely HIV-infected subjects were included in the cohort. The same epitope was not tested in every subject, and RF10 was the only epitope examined in both acute and chronic HIV infection. The study sequenced single-cell TCR alpha/beta chains of CD8+ T cells specific for non-adapted (NAE) and adapted (AE) forms of four HIV Nef epitopes.

Paper-wide results and their limitations: Single-reactive CD8+ T cells appeared only in acutely infected subjects, which suggests possible clonal selection between acute and chronic infection. The main limitations were acknowledged to be the small number of subjects and the diverse clinical presentations of the subjects. Compared with acute subjects, chronic subjects had higher clonality among dual tetramer+ cells (mean difference about 0.3), although the study did not have enough power to detect a significant difference. Multiple alpha and beta chain CDR3s were present in some wells, and only cells with both an alpha and a beta chain were included. During chronic infection, the CD8+ TCR repertoires that recognised the NAE and AE forms seemed to overlap almost completely, which indicates that the clonotypes were largely cross-reactive.

This receptor chain uses TRBV5-1 and TRBJ1-1; no D gene is confidently identified. The sample was CD8+ T cells from blood cultured with an adapted viral peptide, taken during chronic HIV-1 infection. The sample's cell subset or site label, decoded: CD69+CD137+ cells after adapted KY11 peptide stimulation. The source of this sequence is a woman in her late teens or twenties with HIV-1 infection. The CDR3 region has the sequence CASSGPMSPNTEAFF. At the DNA level, the sequence is TGTGCCAGCAGCGGGCCCATGTCCCCGAACACTGAAGCTTTCTTT.